These T cell receptor beta chains were read from a single sample in a study of cytomegalovirus exposure and HLA in healthy donors. The assay was immunoSEQ multiplex PCR, and TCRdb's table has in-frame clones only and misses some. The sample consists of approximately 100,000 clones, 65% to 80% of them appearing once. Sequenced material: PBMCs. The receptor source for this set is a female donor in good health and CMV-seronegative. The CDR3 runs from the conserved cysteine through the conserved F or W. D genes are given only for firm matches. The size entry is marked missing in some rows and otherwise reads once, few, many or a size class.

J gene: TRBJ2-2; D gene: NA; clone size: few; V gene: TRBV27; CDR3 protein: CASSLGAGGLFF; CDR3 DNA: TGTGCCAGCAGTTTAGGGGCAGGCGGGCTGTTTTTT
J gene: TRBJ2-5; D gene: NA; clone size: NA; V gene: TRBV5-6; CDR3 protein: CASSPGLEETQYF; CDR3 DNA: TGTGCCAGCAGCCCGGGACTGGAAGAGACCCAGTACTTC
J gene: TRBJ1-5; D gene: NA; clone size: NA; V gene: TRBV7-9; CDR3 protein: CASSSEDRREPQHF; CDR3 DNA: TGTGCCAGCAGCTCCGAGGACAGACGTGAGCCCCAGCATTTT
J gene: TRBJ1-1; D gene: NA; clone size: NA; V gene: TRBV5-4; CDR3 protein: CASSLAGQNTEAFF; CDR3 DNA: TGTGCCAGCAGCTTGGCGGGACAGAACACTGAAGCTTTCTTT
J gene: TRBJ2-3; D gene: TRBD1; clone size: NA; V gene: TRBV19; CDR3 protein: CASKQSGQGDTDTQYF; CDR3 DNA: TGTGCCAGCAAGCAAAGCGGACAGGGGGACACAGATACGCAGTATTTT
J gene: TRBJ1-1; D gene: NA; clone size: few; V gene: TRBV2; CDR3 protein: CASSERTLNTEAFF; CDR3 DNA: TGTGCCAGCAGTGAGCGAACTTTGAACACTGAAGCTTTCTTT
J gene: TRBJ1-4; D gene: TRBD1; clone size: once; V gene: TRBV2; CDR3 protein: CASSAGQGVSDEKLFF; CDR3 DNA: TGTGCCAGCAGTGCCGGACAGGGCGTTAGTGATGAAAAACTGTTTTTT
J gene: TRBJ1-4; D gene: NA; clone size: few; V gene: TRBV4-1; CDR3 protein: CASSQGAVNEKLFF; CDR3 DNA: TGCGCCAGCAGCCAAGGTGCAGTTAATGAAAAACTGTTTTTT
J gene: TRBJ1-1; D gene: TRBD1; clone size: NA; V gene: TRBV7-2; CDR3 protein: CASSLQTGWTEAFF; CDR3 DNA: TGTGCCAGCAGCTTGCAGACAGGGTGGACTGAAGCTTTCTTT
J gene: TRBJ1-2; D gene: NA; clone size: NA; V gene: TRBV7-8; CDR3 protein: CASSLVGGEYGYTF; CDR3 DNA: TGTGCCAGCAGCTTAGTCGGGGGAGAATATGGCTACACCTTC